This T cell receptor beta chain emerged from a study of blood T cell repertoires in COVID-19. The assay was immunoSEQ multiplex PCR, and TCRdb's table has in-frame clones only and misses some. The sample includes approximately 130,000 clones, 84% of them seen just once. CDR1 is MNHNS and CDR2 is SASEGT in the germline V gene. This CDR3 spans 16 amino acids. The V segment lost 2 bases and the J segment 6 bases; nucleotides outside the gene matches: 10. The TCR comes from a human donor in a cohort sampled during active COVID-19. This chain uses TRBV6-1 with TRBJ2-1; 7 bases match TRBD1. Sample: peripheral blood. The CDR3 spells CASSESPGGITNEQFF. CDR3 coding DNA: TGTGCCAGCAGTGAATCTCCAGGGGGTATAACCAATGAGCAGTTCTTC.